These T cell receptor beta chains were read from a single sample in a study of blood T cell repertoires in COVID-19. Sequenced by immunoSEQ multiplex PCR; TCRdb stores in-frame clones only, minus some. In the table there are about 370,000 clones, about 89% of which are singletons. The sequenced sample consisted of peripheral blood. The receptors originated from a woman in her 30s with COVID-19, enrolled during active disease. Each CDR3 is given with its conserved first and last residue. Fields, in order: V gene, CDR3 length, J gene, CDR3 protein.

TRBV5-1	14	TRBJ2-7	CASREDSILRSQYF
TRBV18	12	TRBJ2-3	CASSPLLRSQYF
TRBV28	16	TRBJ1-5	CASSLMRGAGNQPQHF
TRBV7-2	16	TRBJ2-6	CASSPKAHSGANVLTF
TRBV6-5	15	TRBJ1-1	CASSPNWDRNTEAFF
TRBV14	16	TRBJ2-1	CASSLQSWGGYNEQFF
TRBV7-6	17	TRBJ1-4	CASSRDGIGVPNEKLFF
TRBV7-8	14	TRBJ2-1	CASSFGEALGEQFF
TRBV4-1	17	TRBJ2-1	CASSQELAGGGGNEQFF
TRBV19	16	TRBJ2-3	CASSISTSGRQDTQYF
TRBV7-2	14	TRBJ2-2	CASSLTGGGGELFF
TRBV7-8	14	TRBJ1-2	CASSLNQGRDGYTF
TRBV11-2	16	TRBJ2-7	CASSSPIELGAGEQYF
TRBV20-1	11	TRBJ2-7	CSGDRGYEQYF
TRBV5-1	15	TRBJ2-2	CASSRSGSGTGELFF
TRBV11-2	14	TRBJ1-1	CASSADHRGTEAFF
TRBV7-2	14	TRBJ2-7	CASSLGWQRHEQYF
TRBV9	15	TRBJ2-5	CASSGRTGRGETQYF
TRBV5-1	16	TRBJ2-7	CASSYQTGIYGYEQYF
TRBV6-5	14	TRBJ1-1	CASSRSTLNTEAFF
TRBV7-2	14	TRBJ2-7	CASSFSGFAYEQYF
TRBV2	12	TRBJ1-5	CASTGGSQPQHF
TRBV4-2	14	TRBJ2-3	CASSPGLAVDTQYF
TRBV7-2	16	TRBJ2-3	CASSLGASGGTDTQYF
TRBV4-3	16	TRBJ1-6	CASSQDQTDRVRPLHF
TRBV9	14	TRBJ2-1	CASSGQGAVDEQFF
TRBV14	16	TRBJ1-1	CASSQDQGALNTEAFF
TRBV9	12	TRBJ1-4	CASRSADEKLFF
TRBV5-1	16	TRBJ2-1	CASSATGTSSYNEQFF
TRBV7-2	18	TRBJ2-7	CASSLRLLIQGESGEQYF
TRBV4-3	15	TRBJ2-7	CASSQDRAGLYEQYF
TRBV29-1	12	TRBJ1-1	CSVAGVSTEAFF
TRBV27	14	TRBJ2-3	CASSLNAIGDTQYF
TRBV11-2	17	TRBJ2-5	CASSPLAGGYGEETQYF
TRBV7-2	15	TRBJ2-3	CASSLVGQLTDTQYF
TRBV18	15	TRBJ1-1	CASSPNREMNTEAFF
TRBV9	18	TRBJ2-5	CASSVATGQGAFGETQYF
TRBV2	14	TRBJ1-2	CASRSPGQDYGYTF
TRBV7-8	12	TRBJ2-1	CASSFRVNEQFF
TRBV9	14	TRBJ2-5	CASSSGEGGETQYF
TRBV7-2	14	TRBJ2-3	CASSLRQGTDTQYF
TRBV7-2	17	TRBJ2-5	CASSLVGREGAGETQYF
TRBV5-1	17	TRBJ2-2	CASSFAGPGSNTGELFF
TRBV6-1	15	TRBJ1-5	CASSLLDRGPVPQHF